This record covers a single TCR beta chain. The data belong to a study of post-analysis software for immune sequencing data. Tagging with unique molecular identifiers was a feature of the TCR beta cDNA libraries. TCRdb itself ran the PCR reads through MiXCR, one entry per CDR3 protein. This table holds about 260,000 distinct CDR3 sequences, less than 40% found once. The TCR comes from a girl between 10 and 17 years old with multiple sclerosis. Material for sequencing was blood.

This chain's CDR3 is CSVESRSSYEQYF. For the CDR3, the DNA is TGCAGCGTTGAAAGTAGAAGCTCCTACGAGCAGTACTTC. V is TRBV29-1 and J is TRBJ2-7; no clear D gene. The CDR3 consists of 13 residues. Germline values: CDR1 SQVTM, CDR2 ANQGSEA. The V gene lost 2 bases and the J gene lost 0 bases, with 8 bases spanning the gap.